This is a list of T cell receptor beta chains from one sample in a study of radiotherapy plus CTLA-4 blockade in lung cancer. Measured with immunoSEQ multiplex PCR; TCRdb has only the in-frame clones, and not every one. The sample has tens of thousands of clones; about four fifths are singletons. Sequencing was performed on peripheral blood, taken from a patient treated with radiotherapy plus ipilimumab. These receptors were taken from a human donor with non-small cell lung cancer that progressed on radiotherapy plus ipilimumab. The CDR3 runs from the conserved cysteine through the conserved F or W. Fields, in order: CDR3 length, D gene, J gene, clone size, V gene, CDR3 DNA, CDR3 protein. A D gene is named only where the DNA matches it firmly. Expanded clones get a size class; other rows say once, few or many, or leave the size out.

CDR3 length: 16
D gene: -
J gene: TRBJ2-1
clone size: -
V gene: TRBV9
CDR3 DNA: TGTGCCAGCCGGAGGACGGAGGGTAGCTCCTACAATGAGCAGTTCTTC
CDR3 protein: CASRRTEGSSYNEQFF

CDR3 length: 15
D gene: -
J gene: TRBJ1-5
clone size: -
V gene: TRBV12-5
CDR3 DNA: TGTGCTAGTGCCCCCCCGGGGGGTGCCAATCAGCCCCAGCATTTT
CDR3 protein: CASAPPGGANQPQHF

CDR3 length: 16
D gene: -
J gene: TRBJ2-7
clone size: -
V gene: TRBV5-1
CDR3 DNA: TGCGCCAGCAGCCCGTACCAACAGGGACTATCCTACGAGCAGTACTTC
CDR3 protein: CASSPYQQGLSYEQYF

CDR3 length: 14
D gene: -
J gene: TRBJ2-3
clone size: -
V gene: TRBV28
CDR3 DNA: TGTGCCAGCGGTCGCGCATCGGGCACAGATACGCAGTATTTT
CDR3 protein: CASGRASGTDTQYF

CDR3 length: 14
D gene: -
J gene: TRBJ1-2
clone size: -
V gene: TRBV12-5
CDR3 DNA: TGTGCTAGTGCCCCAGAGGACATACTTTATGGCTACACCTTC
CDR3 protein: CASAPEDILYGYTF

CDR3 length: 16
D gene: -
J gene: TRBJ1-3
clone size: -
V gene: TRBV9
CDR3 DNA: TGTGCCAGCAGCGTAGAGCTGTCCCGCTCTGGAAACACCATATATTTT
CDR3 protein: CASSVELSRSGNTIYF

CDR3 length: 15
D gene: -
J gene: TRBJ2-2
clone size: -
V gene: TRBV5-1
CDR3 DNA: TGCGCCAGCAGCTTGCGCCAGGCGAACACCGGGGAGCTGTTTTTT
CDR3 protein: CASSLRQANTGELFF

CDR3 length: 15
D gene: TRBD1
J gene: TRBJ1-1
clone size: -
V gene: TRBV5-1
CDR3 DNA: TGCGCCAGCAGCGTATCGACAGGGATTGGGACTGAAGCTTTCTTT
CDR3 protein: CASSVSTGIGTEAFF

CDR3 length: 16
D gene: TRBD1
J gene: TRBJ1-4
clone size: -
V gene: TRBV6-1
CDR3 DNA: TGTGCCAGCAGTGAAAACCAGGGGACAGGGTCTGAAAAACTGTTTTTT
CDR3 protein: CASSENQGTGSEKLFF

CDR3 length: 14
D gene: -
J gene: TRBJ2-1
clone size: -
V gene: TRBV9
CDR3 DNA: TGTGCCAGCAGCGTATCTACTAGCACCGGTGAGCAGTTCTTC
CDR3 protein: CASSVSTSTGEQFF

CDR3 length: 13
D gene: -
J gene: TRBJ1-2
clone size: -
V gene: TRBV25-1
CDR3 DNA: TGTGCCAGCAGTGAACACCTCAACTATGGCTACACCTTC
CDR3 protein: CASSEHLNYGYTF

CDR3 length: 14
D gene: -
J gene: TRBJ2-2
clone size: -
V gene: TRBV7-3
CDR3 DNA: TGTGCCAGCCGCACCACGGCAAACACCGGGGAGCTGTTTTTT
CDR3 protein: CASRTTANTGELFF

CDR3 length: 16
D gene: TRBD1
J gene: TRBJ1-2
clone size: -
V gene: TRBV19
CDR3 DNA: TGTGCCACCAAGGGACAGGGCCCCTCAGCTAACTATGGCTACACCTTC
CDR3 protein: CATKGQGPSANYGYTF

CDR3 length: 15
D gene: -
J gene: TRBJ1-3
clone size: few
V gene: TRBV9
CDR3 DNA: TGTGCCAGCAGCGTAGGAGGGGGTGGTGGAAACACCATATATTTT
CDR3 protein: CASSVGGGGGNTIYF

CDR3 length: 15
D gene: TRBD2
J gene: TRBJ2-3
clone size: -
V gene: TRBV6-5
CDR3 DNA: TGTGCCAGCAGAGCCCCGAGCGGGAGCCCAGATACGCAGTATTTT
CDR3 protein: CASRAPSGSPDTQYF

CDR3 length: 17
D gene: TRBD1
J gene: TRBJ1-5
clone size: -
V gene: TRBV2
CDR3 DNA: TGTGCCAGCAGTGGAGATACAGGGGGCCGGGGCAATCAGCCCCAGCATTTT
CDR3 protein: CASSGDTGGRGNQPQHF

CDR3 length: 17
D gene: TRBD2
J gene: TRBJ2-1
clone size: -
V gene: TRBV5-5
CDR3 DNA: TGTGCCAGCAGCTGGAGGAGACTAGCGGGAGGTTACAATGAGCAGTTCTTC
CDR3 protein: CASSWRRLAGGYNEQFF

CDR3 length: 14
D gene: -
J gene: TRBJ2-7
clone size: once
V gene: TRBV28
CDR3 DNA: TGTGCCAGCAGTTTAGGACGGGGAGATTACGAGCAGTACTTC
CDR3 protein: CASSLGRGDYEQYF

CDR3 length: 15
D gene: TRBD2
J gene: TRBJ2-5
clone size: -
V gene: TRBV18
CDR3 DNA: TGTGCCAGCTCACCATCGGCGGGGGGAGGAGAGACCCAGTACTTC
CDR3 protein: CASSPSAGGGETQYF

CDR3 length: 11
D gene: -
J gene: TRBJ2-1
clone size: -
V gene: TRBV12-5
CDR3 DNA: TGTGCTAGTGGTTTAGTGGGGGGCTGGTTCTTC
CDR3 protein: CASGLVGGWFF

CDR3 length: 16
D gene: TRBD2
J gene: TRBJ2-1
clone size: few
V gene: TRBV14
CDR3 DNA: TGTGCCAGCAGCCCAGTGGCGGGAGGGTCCTACAATGAGCAGTTCTTC
CDR3 protein: CASSPVAGGSYNEQFF

CDR3 length: 13
D gene: -
J gene: TRBJ2-2
clone size: -
V gene: TRBV5-1
CDR3 DNA: TGCGCCAGCAGCTTGGAACTCGATAACAAGCTGTTTTTT
CDR3 protein: CASSLELDNKLFF

CDR3 length: 12
D gene: -
J gene: TRBJ2-2
clone size: -
V gene: TRBV7-8
CDR3 DNA: TGTGCCAGCAGCCCGAACACCGGGGAGCTGTTTTTT
CDR3 protein: CASSPNTGELFF

CDR3 length: 14
D gene: -
J gene: TRBJ1-2
clone size: -
V gene: TRBV6-5
CDR3 DNA: TGTGCCAGCAGGAGAAATGGACAGATCTATGGCTACACCTTC
CDR3 protein: CASRRNGQIYGYTF

CDR3 length: 14
D gene: -
J gene: TRBJ2-7
clone size: -
V gene: TRBV28
CDR3 DNA: TGTGCCACCCGGGGGGCCGGGGTTCACTACGAGCAGTACTTC
CDR3 protein: CATRGAGVHYEQYF

CDR3 length: 13
D gene: -
J gene: TRBJ2-5
clone size: -
V gene: TRBV4-1
CDR3 DNA: TGCGCCAGCAGTAGACAGCACCAAGAGACCCAGTACTTC
CDR3 protein: CASSRQHQETQYF

CDR3 length: 17
D gene: TRBD1
J gene: TRBJ1-3
clone size: few
V gene: TRBV7-9
CDR3 DNA: TGTGCCAGCAGCGGCATTCGGACAGGGACAGGCGGAAACACCATATATTTT
CDR3 protein: CASSGIRTGTGGNTIYF

CDR3 length: 13
D gene: -
J gene: TRBJ1-5
clone size: -
V gene: TRBV27
CDR3 DNA: TGTGCCAGCAGGTCAGGGGGCAATCAGCCCCAGCATTTT
CDR3 protein: CASRSGGNQPQHF

CDR3 length: 14
D gene: -
J gene: TRBJ2-5
clone size: -
V gene: TRBV14
CDR3 DNA: TGTGCCAGCAGCCCCCTAGACGGGCAAGAGACCCAGTACTTC
CDR3 protein: CASSPLDGQETQYF

CDR3 length: 14
D gene: -
J gene: TRBJ1-2
clone size: few
V gene: TRBV2
CDR3 DNA: TGTGCCAGCAGTGAAAGCCAGTTTAACTATGGCTACACCTTC
CDR3 protein: CASSESQFNYGYTF

CDR3 length: 19
D gene: TRBD2
J gene: TRBJ2-3
clone size: -
V gene: TRBV4-1
CDR3 DNA: TGCGCCAGCAGCCAAGATGATGCTAGCGGGACTTTTCCCGGAGATACGCAGTATTTT
CDR3 protein: CASSQDDASGTFPGDTQYF

CDR3 length: 13
D gene: -
J gene: TRBJ2-4
clone size: -
V gene: TRBV11-2
CDR3 DNA: TGTGCCACCGAGAGGGGAGGCAAAAACATTCAGTACTTC
CDR3 protein: CATERGGKNIQYF

CDR3 length: 13
D gene: -
J gene: TRBJ2-3
clone size: -
V gene: TRBV11-2
CDR3 DNA: TGTGCCAGCAGCTCCGGGACGAAAGATACGCAGTATTTT
CDR3 protein: CASSSGTKDTQYF

CDR3 length: 13
D gene: -
J gene: TRBJ2-1
clone size: -
V gene: TRBV6-5
CDR3 DNA: TGTGCCAGCAGTATCCGGAGCGGGAATGAGCAGTTCTTC
CDR3 protein: CASSIRSGNEQFF

CDR3 length: 17
D gene: -
J gene: TRBJ2-3
clone size: -
V gene: TRBV9
CDR3 DNA: TGTGCCAGCAGCGTAGCGGGAGATGGTCGGAGCACAGATACGCAGTATTTT
CDR3 protein: CASSVAGDGRSTDTQYF

CDR3 length: 14
D gene: TRBD1
J gene: TRBJ2-1
clone size: -
V gene: TRBV11-2
CDR3 DNA: TGTGCCAGCAGCTACCGGGACAGGGGCAATGAGCAGTTCTTC
CDR3 protein: CASSYRDRGNEQFF

CDR3 length: 11
D gene: -
J gene: TRBJ2-7
clone size: -
V gene: TRBV27
CDR3 DNA: TGTGCCAGCCGCGGGAACTACGAGCAGTACTTC
CDR3 protein: CASRGNYEQYF

CDR3 length: 15
D gene: TRBD2
J gene: TRBJ2-1
clone size: -
V gene: TRBV19
CDR3 DNA: TGTGCCAGTAGGCGACTAGCGGGAGGAAACAATGAGCAGTTCTTC
CDR3 protein: CASRRLAGGNNEQFF

CDR3 length: 17
D gene: -
J gene: TRBJ1-3
clone size: -
V gene: TRBV6-4
CDR3 DNA: TGTGCCAGCACCCCCCCCCGTAGGAGAAGGACTGGAAACACCATATATTTT
CDR3 protein: CASTPPRRRRTGNTIYF

CDR3 length: 13
D gene: -
J gene: TRBJ2-3
clone size: few
V gene: TRBV5-4
CDR3 DNA: TGTGCCAGCAGCCAACCCCGGGGCGATACGCAGTATTTT
CDR3 protein: CASSQPRGDTQYF

CDR3 length: 14
D gene: -
J gene: TRBJ1-1
clone size: few
V gene: TRBV7-9
CDR3 DNA: TGTGCCAGCAGCCCCGGGACGCCCAACACTGAAGCTTTCTTT
CDR3 protein: CASSPGTPNTEAFF

CDR3 length: 14
D gene: TRBD1
J gene: TRBJ1-2
clone size: -
V gene: TRBV6-5
CDR3 DNA: TGTGCCAGCAGTTCCGACAGGGGCCACTATGGCTACACCTTC
CDR3 protein: CASSSDRGHYGYTF

CDR3 length: 15
D gene: TRBD2
J gene: TRBJ2-3
clone size: -
V gene: TRBV28
CDR3 DNA: TGTGCCAGCAAGGGGACTAGCGGGAGTCTAGATACGCAGTATTTT
CDR3 protein: CASKGTSGSLDTQYF

CDR3 length: 14
D gene: TRBD1
J gene: TRBJ2-7
clone size: -
V gene: TRBV18
CDR3 DNA: TGTGCCAGCTCACCAACAGGGGGCTACTACGAGCAGTACTTC
CDR3 protein: CASSPTGGYYEQYF

CDR3 length: 15
D gene: TRBD1
J gene: TRBJ1-2
clone size: -
V gene: TRBV4-1
CDR3 DNA: TGCGCCAGCAGCAGACAGGGGGCAGAGAACTATGGCTACACCTTC
CDR3 protein: CASSRQGAENYGYTF

CDR3 length: 17
D gene: TRBD1
J gene: TRBJ2-1
clone size: -
V gene: TRBV27
CDR3 DNA: TGTGCCAGCAGTCCTTCCCCGGGACAGGGACGTTTCGATGAGCAGTTCTTC
CDR3 protein: CASSPSPGQGRFDEQFF

CDR3 length: 13
D gene: -
J gene: TRBJ2-5
clone size: -
V gene: TRBV6-1
CDR3 DNA: TGTGCCAGCAGTGACGGCCCGGGAGAGACCCAGTACTTC
CDR3 protein: CASSDGPGETQYF

CDR3 length: 14
D gene: TRBD2
J gene: TRBJ2-1
clone size: -
V gene: TRBV29-1
CDR3 DNA: TGCAGCGTTCTACTAGCGGGTAAAATCAATGAGCAGTTCTTC
CDR3 protein: CSVLLAGKINEQFF

CDR3 length: 15
D gene: TRBD1
J gene: TRBJ1-5
clone size: -
V gene: TRBV28
CDR3 DNA: TGTGCCAGCAGTTTCTCGTCAGGGGGTAATCAGCCCCAGCATTTT
CDR3 protein: CASSFSSGGNQPQHF

CDR3 length: 12
D gene: -
J gene: TRBJ2-7
clone size: once
V gene: TRBV7-9
CDR3 DNA: TGTGCCAGCAGCTCTCAGGGGATCGAGCAGTACTTC
CDR3 protein: CASSSQGIEQYF

CDR3 length: 13
D gene: -
J gene: TRBJ1-1
clone size: -
V gene: TRBV11-2
CDR3 DNA: TGTGCCAGCAGCTTAGGTCAGGGAACTGAAGCTTTCTTT
CDR3 protein: CASSLGQGTEAFF

CDR3 length: 16
D gene: -
J gene: TRBJ2-7
clone size: -
V gene: TRBV11-2
CDR3 DNA: TGTGCCAGCAGCTTAGTGGGGGCCGGTGGCTCCTACGAGCAGTACTTC
CDR3 protein: CASSLVGAGGSYEQYF

CDR3 length: 14
D gene: -
J gene: TRBJ2-5
clone size: -
V gene: TRBV25-1
CDR3 DNA: TGTGCCAGCCTGGACAGAACCCACCAAGAGACCCAGTACTTC
CDR3 protein: CASLDRTHQETQYF